This paragraph reports one TCR beta chain. Its cognate antigen is unknown. The data originate from a study of Ad26.COV2.S vaccination and SARS-CoV-2 variants. Background on the study: The donor belonged to the COV1001 Ad26.COV2.S trial arm.

Study results and limitations: Breadth and depth estimates from TCRs may understate total T cell responses. It was vaccine recipients, not placebo recipients, who had the higher spike-specific TCR breadth.

Noted treatment: 15 to 20 received Ad26.COV2.S at low or high dose, single or two shots; roughly 5 received placebo; per-sample allocation not given. Samples came from day 63 after the first vaccine or placebo injection. TCRdb's table, derived via immunoSEQ multiplex PCR, lists solely in-frame clones and lacks some. The sample includes some 270,000 clones, 70% to 90% of them seen just once. V was pared by 4 bases and J by 5 bases, with 10 bases of the junction left unmatched. CDR3 length: 16 amino acids. Germline assignment: CDR1 SGDLS and CDR2 YYNGEE. The chain combines TRBV9 with TRBJ2-3; 10 bases are shared with TRBD1. The sample in question was peripheral blood, obtained in a trial of Ad26.COV2.S vaccine versus placebo. This TCR derives from a person between 18 and 65 years old who received the Ad26.COV2.S COVID-19 vaccine or a placebo. Here the CDR3 reads CASSRLGQGVGDTQYF. CDR3 DNA: TGTGCCAGCAGCAGACTAGGACAGGGGGTAGGAGATACGCAGTATTTT.